This passage covers 30 T cell receptor beta chains from one sample sequenced in a study of Ad26.COV2.S vaccination and SARS-CoV-2 variants. Clones were read by immunoSEQ multiplex PCR, and TCRdb kept only the in-frame ones, dropping some. The table records fewer than 400,000 clones, roughly 90% of them present only once. Stated treatment: some 20 received Ad26.COV2.S at low or high dose, single or two shots; 5 received placebo; per-sample allocation not given. After the first vaccine or placebo injection, samples were drawn on day 63. The sequencing here drew on peripheral blood, taken in a trial of Ad26.COV2.S vaccine versus placebo. The receptors were sampled from a person aged 18-65 years who received the Ad26.COV2.S COVID-19 vaccine or a placebo.

This chain uses TRBV19 with TRBJ2-1; 12 bases align to TRBD1. The CDR3 is 17 amino acids. Germline V gives CDR1 LNHDA, CDR2 SQIVND (reference sequence). J was trimmed by 3 bases and V by 3 bases; bases with no gene match: 6. CDR3 loop: CASSMGQGAGFYNEQFF. DNA for the CDR3: TGTGCCAGTAGTATGGGACAGGGGGCAGGCTTCTACAATGAGCAGTTCTTC. The variable domain in full, with the rest retrieved from reference TRBV19 and TRBJ2-1, is DGGITQSPKYLFRKEGQNVTLSCEQNLNHDAMYWYRQDPGQGLRLIYYSQIVNDFQKGDIAEGYSVSREKKESFPLTVTSAQKNPTAFYLCASSMGQGAGFYNEQFFGPGTRLTVL.

The chain is built from TRBV30 and TRBJ2-7; no firm D call. The germline V gene has CDR1 GTSNPN and CDR2 SVGIG (reference sequence). Trimming took off 2 bases at V and 3 bases at J, with 5 bases between the two ends. The length of the CDR3 is 11 residues. The CDR3 region is CAWSYGYEQYV. Written as DNA, the CDR3 is TGTGCCTGGAGTTATGGCTACGAGCAGTACGTC.

This clone was recorded only once. The chain joins TRBV2 to TRBJ1-5; 10 nucleotides align to TRBD1. Germline CDR1 and CDR2: SNHLY and FYNNEI. This CDR3 has 14 residues. J lost 5 bases, V lost 5 bases, and 3 bases had no gene match. For the CDR3, the DNA is TGTGCCAGCAGTCAGACAGGGGGCCATCAGCCCCAGCATTTT. It is translated as CASSQTGGHQPQHF. Complete variable domain (other parts from reference TRBV2 and TRBJ1-5): EPEVTQTPSHQVTQMGQEVILRCVPISNHLYFYWYRQILGQKVEFLVSFYNNEISEKSEIFDDQFSVERPDGSNFTLKIRSTKLEDSAMYFCASSQTGGHQPQHFGDGTRLSIL.

The chain couples TRBV7-9 to TRBJ1-4, with 8 nucleotides matching TRBD1. The CDR3 is made up of 18 amino acids. Trimming cost V 5 bases and J 7 bases; bases outside gene matches: 18. The V gene's germline CDR1 is SEHNR and CDR2 FQNEAQ (reference sequence). CDR3 bases: TGTGCCAGCAGCCCGCAAGGGACAGGTGGGGGGCGAGCTGAAAAACTGTTTTTT. This gives the protein CASSPQGTGGGRAEKLFF. Full variable domain (rest looked up from reference TRBV7-9 and TRBJ1-4): DTGVSQNPRHKITKRGQNVTFRCDPISEHNRLYWYRQTLGQGPEFLTYFQNEAQLEKSRLLSDRFSAERPKGSFSTLEIQRTEQGDSAMYLCASSPQGTGGGRAEKLFFGSGTQLSVL.

This chain's CDR3 is CSVVQGVDYGYTF. In nucleotides, the CDR3 is TGCAGCGTTGTACAGGGAGTGGACTATGGCTACACCTTC. The chain carries TRBV29-1 and TRBJ1-2, with D possibly TRBD1 on 6 matching bases. V was shortened by 4 bases and J by 3 bases, with 12 bases between the two germline ends. Germline V gene lookup returns CDR1 SQVTM and CDR2 ANQGSEA. This CDR3 has 13 amino acids. Full variable domain (missing parts from reference TRBV29-1 and TRBJ1-2): SAVISQKPSRDICQRGTSLTIQCQVDSQVTMMFWYRQQPGQSLTLIATANQGSEATYESGFVIDKFPISRPNLTFSTLTVSNMSPEDSSIYLCSVVQGVDYGYTFGSGTRLTVV.

The chain has TRBV20-1 and TRBJ2-3; D remains ambiguous. The CDR3 consists of 14 residues. V dropped 3 bases and J dropped 0 bases, with 10 bases sitting between them. CDR1 DFQATT and CDR2 SNEGSKA come from the germline V gene (reference sequence). The CDR3 sequence is CSASPPLSTDTQYF. Here the CDR3 DNA reads TGCAGTGCTAGTCCCCCTTTAAGCACAGATACGCAGTATTTT.

The rearrangement joins TRBV27 to TRBJ1-6; weak D call: TRBD1 (5 bases). Germline V gene lookup returns CDR1 MNHEY and CDR2 SMNVEV (reference sequence). This CDR3 spans 14 amino acids. Trimming cost V 4 bases and J 7 bases, with 11 bases left between them. The CDR3 DNA sequence: TGTGCCAGCAGTTGGTTGGGGGGAAATTCACCCCTCCACTTT. It encodes CASSWLGGNSPLHF.

V usage is TRBV5-1 and J usage is TRBJ2-2; D gene unclear. Trimming took off 1 base at V and 7 bases at J, with 8 bases between the two ends. The CDR3 is 13 amino acids. Germline V gene lookup returns CDR1 SGHRS and CDR2 YFSETQ. The CDR3 coding sequence is TGCGCCAGCAGCTTGACCGTCAGCGGGGAGCTGTTTTTT. Translated, it gives CASSLTVSGELFF.

The rearrangement uses TRBV7-2 and TRBJ2-7, with D perhaps matching TRBD1 or TRBD2 (6 bases each). The germline V gene encodes CDR1 SGHTA and CDR2 FQGNSA. With 5 bases removed from V and 0 bases from J, the gap between germline ends came to 17 bases. The CDR3 length is 16 residues. The CDR3 loop reads CASSQGRGGSSYEQYV. As DNA, the CDR3 is TGTGCCAGCAGCCAGGGGCGGGGCGGTAGCTCCTACGAGCAGTACGTC.

V gene TRBV7-9 combines with J gene TRBJ2-2, with D possibly TRBD2 on 6 matching bases. The germline V and J ends were trimmed by 3 bases and 2 bases, with 13 bases remaining between them. The CDR3 contains 16 residues. Germline loops: CDR1 SEHNR, CDR2 FQNEAQ (reference sequence). Written as DNA, the CDR3 is TGTGCCAGCAGCTTTCCCGGGACTCACAACACCGGGGAGCTGTTTTTT. Its translation: CASSFPGTHNTGELFF.

The chain uses TRBV6-5 and TRBJ2-3; TRBD2 matches 7 bases. In germline, CDR1 is MNHEY, CDR2 SVGAGI. The CDR3 has 14 amino acids. Trimming cost V 5 bases and J 1 base; bases outside gene matches: 3. CDR3: CASSPSGGTDTQYF. The CDR3 nucleotides are TGTGCCAGCAGTCCCAGCGGGGGCACAGATACGCAGTATTTT.

This clone appeared once. The CDR3 reads CASSEAGFSGNTIYF. CDR3 nucleotide sequence: TGTGCCAGCAGTGAAGCGGGGTTCTCTGGAAACACCATATATTTT. The rearrangement links TRBV2 to TRBJ1-3; D is undetermined. Trimming pared 0 bases from V and 0 bases from J, leaving 6 bases between. Germline lookup yields CDR1 SNHLY and CDR2 FYNNEI. This CDR3 has 15 amino acids.

The chain recombines TRBV19 with TRBJ2-3; 7 bases agree with TRBD2. Looked up from germline, CDR1 is LNHDA and CDR2 is SQIVND (reference sequence). This CDR3 has 13 residues. Losses at the gene ends were 11 bases for V and 4 bases for J; bases not matched to a gene: 9. CDR3 sequence (DNA): TGTGCCTGTGGACTAGGGTTAGCAGATACGCAGTATTTT. As protein: CACGLGLADTQYF.

This clone has just one count. The genes are TRBV19 and TRBJ2-1, with a weak D call TRBD1 (6 bases). Trimming removed 7 bases at V and 6 bases at J, with 10 bases between. Germline CDR1 and CDR2: LNHDA and SQIVND (reference sequence). The CDR3 runs to 12 residues. CDR3 nucleotide sequence: TGTGCCAGTAACTCAGGGGTCAATGAGCAGTTCTTC. Translated: CASNSGVNEQFF. Complete variable domain (other parts from reference TRBV19 and TRBJ2-1): DGGITQSPKYLFRKEGQNVTLSCEQNLNHDAMYWYRQDPGQGLRLIYYSQIVNDFQKGDIAEGYSVSREKKESFPLTVTSAQKNPTAFYLCASNSGVNEQFFGPGTRLTVL.

In its sample, this clone was seen a few times. CDR3 residues: CASSMSGPKGTQYF. The CDR3 DNA reads as TGTGCCAGTAGTATGTCGGGGCCAAAGGGGACCCAGTACTTC. This chain joins TRBV19 and TRBJ2-5; the D call may be TRBD1 or TRBD2 (5 bases each). The ends were cut back, 3 bases at V and 7 bases at J, with 15 bases in the middle. The CDR3 totals 14 residues. CDR1 is LNHDA and CDR2 is SQIVND in the germline V gene (reference sequence).

The J gene is TRBJ2-7, the V gene TRBV18; tentatively, D is TRBD1 (5 bases). The V gene's germline CDR1 is KGHSH and CDR2 LQKENI. V lost 5 bases and J 6 bases, leaving 11 bases between the germline ends. The CDR3 has 12 amino acids. DNA of the CDR3: TGTGCCAGCTCATCACAGGCGACCGAGCAGTACGTC. This translates into CASSSQATEQYV.

Written as DNA, the CDR3 is TGTGCCAGCAGTTTAATTCGCCCTAACACAGATACGCAGTATTTT. Translated: CASSLIRPNTDTQYF. The V and J genes are TRBV27 and TRBJ2-3, with D unresolved. V was shortened by 2 bases and J by 2 bases, with 11 bases between the two germline ends. The CDR3 runs to 15 residues. CDR1 and CDR2 from the germline V gene are MNHEY and SMNVEV (reference sequence).

The chain carries TRBV11-2 and TRBJ1-2; TRBD1 might be the D (6 bases). V lost 6 bases to trimming and J lost 4 bases, with 15 bases between them. CDR1 is SGHAT, CDR2 FQNNGV, per germline. The CDR3 totals 14 residues. The CDR3 DNA is TGTGCCAGCAGGCATCGACAGGCGTCCTATGGCTACACCTTC. Protein sequence: CASRHRQASYGYTF.

This clone was found once. V and J are TRBV2 and TRBJ1-1; unclear D gene. Trimming stripped 3 bases from V and 0 bases from J, with 23 bases between. CDR1 SNHLY and CDR2 FYNNEI come from the germline V gene. This CDR3 spans 19 amino acids. CDR3 in amino acids: CASSDPATNFVYMNTEAFF. CDR3 sequence (DNA): TGTGCCAGCAGTGATCCCGCCACGAATTTTGTCTATATGAACACTGAAGCTTTCTTT.

This clone turned up a few times. The chain joins TRBV4-1 to TRBJ1-3; maybe TRBD1 (5 bases). Trimming removed 4 bases from V and 2 bases from J, with 12 bases in between. The germline CDR1 and CDR2 sequences are MGHRA and YSYEKL. The CDR3 is 15 residues long. For the CDR3, the DNA is TGCGCCAGCAGCCCCCAGGGCAAAACTGGAAACACCATATATTTT. Protein sequence: CASSPQGKTGNTIYF.

This chain links TRBV7-2 with TRBJ1-2; D call uncertain. The CDR3 is 12 residues long. Germline lookup yields CDR1 SGHTA and CDR2 FQGNSA. Trimming left V 1 base short and J 5 bases short, with 5 bases between. The CDR3: CASSLDWYGYTF. CDR3 in DNA: TGTGCCAGCAGCTTAGACTGGTATGGCTACACCTTC.

The chain carries TRBV19 and TRBJ1-1, with no clear D. The CDR3 contains 12 residues. In germline, CDR1 is LNHDA, CDR2 SQIVND (reference sequence). V was shortened by 3 bases and J by 8 bases, with 10 bases between the two germline ends. This CDR3 reads CASSIVYQEAFF. CDR3 DNA: TGTGCCAGTAGTATTGTGTACCAGGAAGCTTTCTTT.

The chain is built from TRBV7-6 and TRBJ2-3; D is possibly TRBD2 (6 bases). Trimming stripped 2 bases from V and 2 bases from J, with 20 bases between. Germline V gene lookup returns CDR1 SGHVS and CDR2 FNYEAQ. This CDR3 has 18 residues. The CDR3 nucleotides are TGTGCCAGCAGCTTATGGGGATCGGGAGTCGAATACACAGATACGCAGTATTTT. This sequence encodes CASSLWGSGVEYTDTQYF. The complete variable domain, with remaining parts taken from reference TRBV7-6 and TRBJ2-3, reads GAGVSQSPRYKVTKRGQDVALRCDPISGHVSLYWYRQALGQGPEFLTYFNYEAQQDKSGLPNDRFSAERPEGSISTLTIQRTEQRDSAMYRCASSLWGSGVEYTDTQYFGPGTRLTVL.

The V and J genes are TRBV9 and TRBJ1-2; D not resolved. CDR1 and CDR2 from the germline V gene are SGDLS and YYNGEE. This CDR3 has 16 residues. Trimming left V 4 bases short and J 0 bases short, with 16 bases between. The CDR3 reads CASSPPPGLANYGYTF. The CDR3 bases are TGTGCCAGCAGCCCCCCCCCGGGGTTAGCTAACTATGGCTACACCTTC.

The chain uses TRBV9 and TRBJ2-5, with D possibly being TRBD1 or TRBD2 (5 bases each). V was clipped by 0 bases and J by 7 bases, with 13 bases between them. This CDR3 comprises 14 residues. The germline V gene has CDR1 SGDLS and CDR2 YYNGEE. The CDR3 loop reads CASSVDLPGGTQYF. The CDR3 DNA reads TGTGCCAGCAGCGTAGACCTACCTGGGGGGACCCAGTACTTC.

The genes are TRBV4-1 and TRBJ2-6; unclear D gene. CDR3 length: 16 residues. Per germline, CDR1 MGHRA and CDR2 YSYEKL. Trimming stripped 2 bases from V and 0 bases from J, with 8 bases between. DNA for the CDR3: TGCGCCAGCAGCCAAAGACCTGTCTCTGGGGCCAACGTCCTGACTTTC. Translation: CASSQRPVSGANVLTF.

This chain connects TRBV18 to TRBJ1-1; D may be TRBD1 (6 bases). Trimming shortened V by 3 bases and J by 8 bases, and 25 bases separated the two germline ends. This CDR3 is built from 17 residues. Germline values: CDR1 KGHSH, CDR2 LQKENI. The chain's CDR3 is CASSPQTGPSTSSEAFF. The CDR3 nucleotides read TGTGCCAGCTCACCCCAGACAGGCCCCTCAACCAGTTCCGAAGCTTTCTTT.

V gene TRBV3-1 (or the pseudogene TRBV3-2) combines with J gene TRBJ2-1; no clear D. Trimming stripped 0 bases from V and 9 bases from J, with 18 bases between. In germline, CDR1 is LGHDT, CDR2 YNNKEL (reference sequence). The CDR3 spans 16 residues. The CDR3 DNA follows: TGTGCCAGCAGCCAAGATTTAGGCGTAGGTCCGATTGAGCAGTTCTTC. Protein: CASSQDLGVGPIEQFF.

The chain links TRBV4-1 to TRBJ1-2; no clear D gene. In germline, CDR1 is MGHRA, CDR2 YSYEKL. V lost 1 base, J lost 8 bases, and 11 bases lay in between. The CDR3 contains 13 residues. CDR3 in amino acids: CASSQVGFMGYTF. CDR3 in DNA: TGCGCCAGCAGCCAAGTAGGTTTTATGGGCTACACCTTC.

The DNA of the CDR3 is TGCGCCAGCAGCTTGGCCCCGTCATACGTGGACAGGCAGCACTACACCTTC. Amino acids: CASSLAPSYVDRQHYTF. This chain links TRBV5-1 with TRBJ1-2; 7 bases line up with TRBD1. The CDR3 totals 17 residues. Germline assignment: CDR1 SGHRS and CDR2 YFSETQ. Unmatched junction bases numbered 18, after V lost 0 bases and J lost 10 bases.